This paragraph reports one T cell receptor (beta chain). What it binds is unknown. Sequencing was performed with immunoSEQ multiplex PCR; in TCRdb, only in-frame clones are kept and a portion is missing. Of around 33,000 clones in the sample, more than 60% were seen once. Trimming cost V 6 bases and J 0 bases; bases outside gene matches: 10. Germline CDR1 MDHEN, CDR2 SYDVKM. The CDR3 totals 16 residues. The sample originates from a study of STAT3 mutations in large granular lymphocyte leukemia. Notes on the study in general: All newly emerging clones after therapy were STAT3 wild type. Every T-cell large granular lymphocyte leukemia patient had at least one immunodominant TCR beta clonotype.

The sequencing input was peripheral blood mononuclear cells. The gene calls are TRBV28 and TRBJ1-1; 7 nucleotides line up with TRBD1. The source of this sequence is a woman in her fifties or sixties with T-cell large granular lymphocyte leukemia. Some clones in this sample may be carry-over from other donors' samples. CDR3 residues: CASSRLTTGMNTEAFF. CDR3 in DNA: TGTGCCAGCAGCCGGTTGACGACAGGGATGAACACTGAAGCTTTCTTT.